The rows below give T cell receptor beta chains drawn from one sample of a study of T cells in Graves' hyperthyroidism and ophthalmopathy. TCRdb called the multiplex PCR reads again in MiXCR, with one record for every CDR3 protein. The sample includes about 760,000 distinct CDR3 sequences, 30% to 40% seen only once; the top ten take less than 40%. Sequenced material: blood. The receptor source for this set is a woman in her thirties or forties with Graves' hyperthyroidism. Each CDR3 is given without its conserved first and last residue.

TRBV4-1	TRBJ1-6	ASSQGSSVGGYNSPLH
TRBV10-3	TRBJ2-5	AISESQGIQETQY
TRBV24-1	TRBJ2-7	ATSASNEQY
TRBV7-2	TRBJ2-7	ASRSPLGINEQY
TRBV29-1	TRBJ1-4	SVGSAGQG
TRBV29-1	TRBJ1-1	SVDDGHTEAF
TRBV7-3	TRBJ2-5	ASSVAGGPIETQY
TRBV20-1	TRBJ2-6	SALGTAGANVLT
TRBV7-9	TRBJ1-4	ASSLVGLRGEKLF
TRBV7-8	TRBJ1-4	ASSLGRTGYNEKLF
TRBV29-1	TRBJ1-1	SVDDGAAF
TRBV2	TRBJ2-7	ASFGGYEQY
TRBV20-1	TRBJ2-6	GASPGLAMFGANVLT
TRBV7-6	TRBJ1-2	ASSSTLGTGASGYT
TRBV10-3	TRBJ2-7	AIRLGGQGAEEQY
TRBV6-1	TRBJ1-1	ASSPARREAF
TRBV10-3	TRBJ1-1	AISDRGSDTEAF